The clone carrying this T cell receptor (beta chain) was detected ten times or more. Its antigen is currently unknown. This sample is part of a study of T cells in Graves' hyperthyroidism and ophthalmopathy. Study observations and caveats: Most thyroid clonotypes expanded above 0.001 appeared in blood too. In validation, the model predicted ophthalmopathy. These predictions came a median roughly 6.5 months before onset.

Losses at the gene ends were 3 bases for V and 3 bases for J; bases not matched to a gene: 5. This CDR3 contains 14 residues. Germline V CDR1 and CDR2: SEHNR, FQNEAQ (reference sequence). Clinical symptoms, serum thyroxine and TRAb, thyroid ultrasound and orbital computed tomography were used for the diagnoses. RNA transcripts yielded amplified TCR beta CDR3 regions. The HTBI primer set was used in a first-round RT-PCR of the TCR CDR3. MiXCR, applied by TCRdb to the multiplex PCR reads, yields one record per CDR3 protein. The table has 490,000 or so distinct CDR3 sequences, about 16% seen once. The V call is TRBV7-9, the J call TRBJ2-7; 7 bases match TRBD1. This sequence originates from a woman aged 25 to 45 with Graves' ophthalmopathy. The sequenced sample consisted of blood. The CDR3 sequence: CASSLRTGNYEQYF. The CDR3 DNA is TGTGCCAGCAGCTTGCGGACAGGAAACTACGAGCAGTACTTC.